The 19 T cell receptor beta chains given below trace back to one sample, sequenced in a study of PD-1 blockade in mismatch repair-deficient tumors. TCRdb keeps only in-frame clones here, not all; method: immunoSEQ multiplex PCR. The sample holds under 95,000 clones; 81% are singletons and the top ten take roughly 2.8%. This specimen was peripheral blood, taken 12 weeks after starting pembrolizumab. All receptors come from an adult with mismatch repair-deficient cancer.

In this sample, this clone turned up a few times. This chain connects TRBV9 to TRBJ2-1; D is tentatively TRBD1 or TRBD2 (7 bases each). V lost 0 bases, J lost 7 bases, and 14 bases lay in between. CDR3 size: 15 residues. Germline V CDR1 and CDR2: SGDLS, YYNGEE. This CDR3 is CASSVEAGGGNEQFF. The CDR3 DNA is TGTGCCAGCAGCGTAGAGGCAGGGGGAGGGAATGAGCAGTTCTTC.

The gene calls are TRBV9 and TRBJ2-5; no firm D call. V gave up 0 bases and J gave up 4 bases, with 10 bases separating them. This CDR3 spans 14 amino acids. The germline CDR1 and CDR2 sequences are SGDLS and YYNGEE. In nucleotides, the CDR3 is TGTGCCAGCAGCGTAGCCGGACGGCCAGAGACCCAGTACTTC. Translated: CASSVAGRPETQYF.

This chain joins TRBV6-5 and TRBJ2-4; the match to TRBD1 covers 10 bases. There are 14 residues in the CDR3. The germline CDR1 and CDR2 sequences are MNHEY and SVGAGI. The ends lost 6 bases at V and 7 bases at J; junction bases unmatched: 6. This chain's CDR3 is CASSREGQGNIQYF. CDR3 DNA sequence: TGTGCCAGCAGCCGAGAGGGACAGGGGAACATTCAGTACTTC.

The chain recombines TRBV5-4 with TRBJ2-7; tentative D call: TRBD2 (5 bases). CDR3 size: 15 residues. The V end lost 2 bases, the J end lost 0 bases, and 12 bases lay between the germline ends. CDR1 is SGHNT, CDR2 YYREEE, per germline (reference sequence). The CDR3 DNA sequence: TGTGCCAGCAGCTTAGTTAGCGACCCCTCCTACGAGCAGTACTTC. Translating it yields CASSLVSDPSYEQYF. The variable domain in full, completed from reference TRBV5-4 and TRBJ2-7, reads ETGVTQSPTHLIKTRGQQVTLRCSSQSGHNTVSWYQQALGQGPQFIFQYYREEENGRGNFPPRFSGLQFPNYSSELNVNALELDDSALYLCASSLVSDPSYEQYFGPGTRLTVT.

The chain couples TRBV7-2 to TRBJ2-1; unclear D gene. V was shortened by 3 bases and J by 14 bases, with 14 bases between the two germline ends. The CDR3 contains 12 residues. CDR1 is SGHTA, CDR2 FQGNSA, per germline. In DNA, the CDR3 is TGTGCCAGCAGCTTGTCCGGTGCCCGAGAGTTCTTC. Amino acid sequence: CASSLSGAREFF.

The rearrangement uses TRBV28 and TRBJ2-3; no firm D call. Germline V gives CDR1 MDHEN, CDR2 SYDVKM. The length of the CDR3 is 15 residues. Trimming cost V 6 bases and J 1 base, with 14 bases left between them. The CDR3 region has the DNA TGTGCCAGCAGGCTGGGATCTTCTCGCACAGATACGCAGTATTTT. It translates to CASRLGSSRTDTQYF.

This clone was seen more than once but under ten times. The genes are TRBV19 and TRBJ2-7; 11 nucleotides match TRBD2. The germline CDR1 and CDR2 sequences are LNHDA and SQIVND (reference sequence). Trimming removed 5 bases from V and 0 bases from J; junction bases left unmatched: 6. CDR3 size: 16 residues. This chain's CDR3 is CASSESGLAASYEQYF. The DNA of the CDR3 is TGTGCCAGTAGTGAATCGGGACTAGCGGCCTCCTACGAGCAGTACTTC. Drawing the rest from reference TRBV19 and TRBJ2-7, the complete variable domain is DGGITQSPKYLFRKEGQNVTLSCEQNLNHDAMYWYRQDPGQGLRLIYYSQIVNDFQKGDIAEGYSVSREKKESFPLTVTSAQKNPTAFYLCASSESGLAASYEQYFGPGTRLTVT.

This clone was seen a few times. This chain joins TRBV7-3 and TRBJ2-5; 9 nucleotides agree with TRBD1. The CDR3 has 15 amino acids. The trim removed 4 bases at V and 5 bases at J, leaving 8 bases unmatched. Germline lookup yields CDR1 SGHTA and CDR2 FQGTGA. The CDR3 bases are TGTGCCAGCAGCTGGGGGACAGGGAGACGCGAGACCCAGTACTTC. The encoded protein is CASSWGTGRRETQYF. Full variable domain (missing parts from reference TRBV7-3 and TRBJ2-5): GAGVSQTPSNKVTEKGKYVELRCDPISGHTALYWYRQSLGQGPEFLIYFQGTGAADDSGLPNDRFFAVRPEGSVSTLKIQRTERGDSAVYLCASSWGTGRRETQYFGPGTRLLVL.

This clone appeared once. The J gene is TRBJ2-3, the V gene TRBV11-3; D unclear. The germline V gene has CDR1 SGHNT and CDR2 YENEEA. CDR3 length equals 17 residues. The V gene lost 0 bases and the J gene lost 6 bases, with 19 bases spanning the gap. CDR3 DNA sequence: TGTGCCAGCAGCTTAGACGCCGTGACTTATCTCGGGGATACGCAGTATTTT. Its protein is CASSLDAVTYLGDTQYF.

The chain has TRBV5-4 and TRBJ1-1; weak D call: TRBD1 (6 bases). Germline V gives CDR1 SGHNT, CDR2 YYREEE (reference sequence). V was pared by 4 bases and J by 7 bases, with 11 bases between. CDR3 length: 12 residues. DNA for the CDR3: TGTGCCAGCAGCCTCGACAGGAGTGAAGCTTTCTTT. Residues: CASSLDRSEAFF.

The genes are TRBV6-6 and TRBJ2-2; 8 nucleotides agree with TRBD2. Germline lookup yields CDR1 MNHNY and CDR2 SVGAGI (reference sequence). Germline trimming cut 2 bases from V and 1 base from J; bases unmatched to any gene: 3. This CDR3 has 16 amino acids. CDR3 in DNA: TGTGCCAGCAGTTACGCCCTAGCGGGGAACACCGGGGAGCTGTTTTTT. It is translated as CASSYALAGNTGELFF.

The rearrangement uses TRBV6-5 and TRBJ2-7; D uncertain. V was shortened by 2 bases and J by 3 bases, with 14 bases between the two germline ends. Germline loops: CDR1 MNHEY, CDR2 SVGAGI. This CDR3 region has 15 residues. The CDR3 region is CASSYLPGVGYEQYF. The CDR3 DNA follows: TGTGCCAGCAGTTACCTCCCAGGAGTTGGCTACGAGCAGTACTTC.

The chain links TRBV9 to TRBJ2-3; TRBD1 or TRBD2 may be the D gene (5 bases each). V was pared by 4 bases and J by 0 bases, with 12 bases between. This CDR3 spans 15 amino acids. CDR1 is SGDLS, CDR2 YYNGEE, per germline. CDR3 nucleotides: TGTGCCAGCAGCTTGGGACGTACTAGCACAGATACGCAGTATTTT. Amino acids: CASSLGRTSTDTQYF.

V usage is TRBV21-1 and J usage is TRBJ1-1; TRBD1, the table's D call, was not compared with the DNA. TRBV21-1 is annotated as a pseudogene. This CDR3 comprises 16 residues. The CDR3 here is CASSKKNSGQNTEAFF. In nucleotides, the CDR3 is TGTGCCAGCAGCAAAAAAAATTCAGGGCAAAACACTGAAGCTTTCTTT.

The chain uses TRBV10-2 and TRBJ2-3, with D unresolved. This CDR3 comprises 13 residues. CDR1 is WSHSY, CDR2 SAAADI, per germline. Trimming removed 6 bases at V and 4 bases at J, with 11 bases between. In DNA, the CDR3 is TGCGCCAGCAGGGACGTTGGAGCAGATACGCAGTATTTT. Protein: CASRDVGADTQYF.

The CDR3 here is CASSPAGQGFINEQFF. CDR3 in DNA: TGTGCCAGCAGCCCCGCGGGACAGGGGTTCATCAATGAGCAGTTCTTC. V is TRBV7-9 and J is TRBJ2-1, with TRBD1 matching 10 bases. This CDR3 spans 16 amino acids. CDR1 and CDR2 from the germline V gene are SEHNR and FQNEAQ (reference sequence). Unmatched junction bases numbered 10, after V lost 5 bases and J lost 6 bases.

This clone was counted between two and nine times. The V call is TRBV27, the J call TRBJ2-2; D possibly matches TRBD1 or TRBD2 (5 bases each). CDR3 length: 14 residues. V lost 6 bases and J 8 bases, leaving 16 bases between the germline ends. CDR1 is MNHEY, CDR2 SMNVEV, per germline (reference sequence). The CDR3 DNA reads TGTGCCAGCAGGACAGCAGCGGACCGGGGGGAGCTGTTTTTT. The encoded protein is CASRTAADRGELFF.

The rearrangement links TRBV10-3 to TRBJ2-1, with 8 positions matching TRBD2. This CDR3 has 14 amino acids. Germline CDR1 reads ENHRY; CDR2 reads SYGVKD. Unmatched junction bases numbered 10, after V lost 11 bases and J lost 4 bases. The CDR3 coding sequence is TGTGCCTCACAACTAGCGGTTGATTACAATGAGCAGTTCTTC. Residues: CASQLAVDYNEQFF.

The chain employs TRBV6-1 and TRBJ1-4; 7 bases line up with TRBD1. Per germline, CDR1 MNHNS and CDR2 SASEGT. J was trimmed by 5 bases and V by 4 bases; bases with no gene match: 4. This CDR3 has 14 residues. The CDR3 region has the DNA TGTGCCAGCAGTGGCCCGGGACAGAATGAAAAACTGTTTTTT. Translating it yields CASSGPGQNEKLFF.